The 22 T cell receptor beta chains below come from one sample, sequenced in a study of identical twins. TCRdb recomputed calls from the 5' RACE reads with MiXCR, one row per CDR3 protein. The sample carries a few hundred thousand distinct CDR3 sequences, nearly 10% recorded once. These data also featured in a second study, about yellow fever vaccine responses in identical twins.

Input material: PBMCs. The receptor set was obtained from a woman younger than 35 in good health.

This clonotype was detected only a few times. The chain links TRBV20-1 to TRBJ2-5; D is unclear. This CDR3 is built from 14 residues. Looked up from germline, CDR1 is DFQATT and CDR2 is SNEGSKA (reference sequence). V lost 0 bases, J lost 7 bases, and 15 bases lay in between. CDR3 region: CSAREGPQRGTQYF. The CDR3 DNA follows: TGCAGTGCTAGAGAAGGGCCTCAGCGCGGGACCCAGTACTTC.

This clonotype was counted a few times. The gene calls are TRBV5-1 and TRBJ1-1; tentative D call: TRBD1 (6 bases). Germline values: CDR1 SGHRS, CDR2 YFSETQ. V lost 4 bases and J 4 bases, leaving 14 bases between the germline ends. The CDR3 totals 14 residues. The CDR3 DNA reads TGCGCCAGCAGCCTACAGGGCGTGAGCACTGAAGCTTTCTTT. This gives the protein CASSLQGVSTEAFF.

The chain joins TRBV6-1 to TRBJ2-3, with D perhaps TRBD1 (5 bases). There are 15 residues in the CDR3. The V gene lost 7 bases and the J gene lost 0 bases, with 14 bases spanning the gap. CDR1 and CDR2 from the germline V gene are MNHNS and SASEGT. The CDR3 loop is CASTRRGSSTDTQYF. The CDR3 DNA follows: TGTGCCAGCACCCGTAGGGGCTCTAGCACAGATACGCAGTATTTT.

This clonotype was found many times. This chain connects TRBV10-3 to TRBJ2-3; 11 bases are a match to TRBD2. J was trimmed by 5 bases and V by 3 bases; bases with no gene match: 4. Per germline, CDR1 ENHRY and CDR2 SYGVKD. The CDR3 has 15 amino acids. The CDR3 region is CAISDASGGKDTQYF. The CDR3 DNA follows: TGTGCCATCAGTGATGCTAGCGGGGGGAAAGATACGCAGTATTTT.

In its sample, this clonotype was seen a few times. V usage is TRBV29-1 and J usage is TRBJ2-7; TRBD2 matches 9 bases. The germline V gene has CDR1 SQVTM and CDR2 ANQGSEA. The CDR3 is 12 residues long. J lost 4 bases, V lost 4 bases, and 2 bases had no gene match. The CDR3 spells CSVVLAGYEQYF. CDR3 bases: TGCAGCGTTGTCCTAGCGGGGTACGAGCAGTACTTC.

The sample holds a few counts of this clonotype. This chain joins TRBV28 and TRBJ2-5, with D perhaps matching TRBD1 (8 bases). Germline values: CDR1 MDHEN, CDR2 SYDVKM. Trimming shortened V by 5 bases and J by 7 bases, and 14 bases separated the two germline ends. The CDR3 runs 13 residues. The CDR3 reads CASSKQGGRTQYF. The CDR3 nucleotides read TGTGCCAGCAGTAAACAGGGGGGGCGGACCCAGTACTTC.

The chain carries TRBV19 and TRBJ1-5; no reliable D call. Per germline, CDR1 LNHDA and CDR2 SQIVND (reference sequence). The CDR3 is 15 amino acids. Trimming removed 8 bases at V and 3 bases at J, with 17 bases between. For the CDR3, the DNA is TGTGCCAGTCGGTATCTTTGGACGGACAATCAGCCCCAGCATTTT. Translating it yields CASRYLWTDNQPQHF.

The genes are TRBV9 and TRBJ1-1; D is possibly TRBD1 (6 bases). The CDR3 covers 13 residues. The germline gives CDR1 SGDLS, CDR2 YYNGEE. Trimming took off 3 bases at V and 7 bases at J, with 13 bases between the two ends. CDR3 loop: CASSALPDSEAFF. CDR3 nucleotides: TGTGCCAGCAGCGCGCTCCCGGACAGTGAAGCTTTCTTT.

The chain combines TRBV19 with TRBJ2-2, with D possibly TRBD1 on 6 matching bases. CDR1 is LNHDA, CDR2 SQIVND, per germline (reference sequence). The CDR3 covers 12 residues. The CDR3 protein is CASDSLTGELFF. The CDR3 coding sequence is TGTGCGTCGGACAGCTTAACCGGGGAGCTGTTTTTT.

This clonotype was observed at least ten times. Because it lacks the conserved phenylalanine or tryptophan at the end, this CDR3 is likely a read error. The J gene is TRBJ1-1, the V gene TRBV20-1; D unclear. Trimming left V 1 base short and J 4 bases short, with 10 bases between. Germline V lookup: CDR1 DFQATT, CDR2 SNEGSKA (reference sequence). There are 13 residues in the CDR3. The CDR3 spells CSARVGGVTEAFL. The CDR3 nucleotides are TGCAGTGCTAGAGTAGGCGGGGTCACTGAAGCTTTCCTT.

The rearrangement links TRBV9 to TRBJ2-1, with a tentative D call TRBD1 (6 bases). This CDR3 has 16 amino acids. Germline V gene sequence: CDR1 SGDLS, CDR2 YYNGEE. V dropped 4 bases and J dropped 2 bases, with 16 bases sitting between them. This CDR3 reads CASSRGNMRPYNEQFF. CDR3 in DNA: TGTGCCAGCAGCAGGGGGAACATGAGGCCCTACAATGAGCAGTTCTTC.

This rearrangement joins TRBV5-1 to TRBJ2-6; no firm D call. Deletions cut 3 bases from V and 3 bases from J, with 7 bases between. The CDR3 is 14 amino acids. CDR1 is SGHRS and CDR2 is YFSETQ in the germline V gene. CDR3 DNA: TGCGCCAGCAGCTCAAGTTTTGGGGCCAACGTCCTGACTTTC. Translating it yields CASSSSFGANVLTF. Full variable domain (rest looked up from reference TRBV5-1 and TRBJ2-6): KAGVTQTPRYLIKTRGQQVTLSCSPISGHRSVSWYQQTPGQGLQFLFEYFSETQRNKGNFPGRFSGRQFSNSRSEMNVSTLELGDSALYLCASSSSFGANVLTFGAGSRLTVL.

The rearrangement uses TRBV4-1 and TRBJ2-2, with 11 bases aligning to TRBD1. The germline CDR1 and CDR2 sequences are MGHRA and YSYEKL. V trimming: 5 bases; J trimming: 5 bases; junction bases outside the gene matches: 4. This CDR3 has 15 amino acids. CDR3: CASSTGTGGTGELFF. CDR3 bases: TGCGCCAGCAGCACAGGGACAGGGGGGACCGGGGAGCTGTTTTTT.

CDR3 DNA: TGTGCCAGCACCCCCCGGGACAGGGGGCGGAATGAGCAGTTCTTC. This translates into CASTPRDRGRNEQFF. This sequence joins TRBV3-1 and TRBJ2-1; 12 nucleotides align to TRBD1. Trimming at V came to 7 bases and at J to 7 bases, leaving 8 bases not matched to a gene. This CDR3 has 15 amino acids. CDR1 LGHDT and CDR2 YNNKEL come from the germline V gene (reference sequence).

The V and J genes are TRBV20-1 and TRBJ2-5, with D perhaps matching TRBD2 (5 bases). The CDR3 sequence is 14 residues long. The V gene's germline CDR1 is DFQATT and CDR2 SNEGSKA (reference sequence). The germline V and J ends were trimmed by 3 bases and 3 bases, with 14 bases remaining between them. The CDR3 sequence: CSASPPGKKETQYF. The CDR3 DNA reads TGCAGTGCTAGTCCCCCGGGAAAAAAAGAGACCCAGTACTTC.

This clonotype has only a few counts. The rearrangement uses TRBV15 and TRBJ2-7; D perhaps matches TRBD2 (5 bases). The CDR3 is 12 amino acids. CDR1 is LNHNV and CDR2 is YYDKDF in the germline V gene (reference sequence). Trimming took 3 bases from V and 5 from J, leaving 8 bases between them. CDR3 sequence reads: CATSRRVDEQYF. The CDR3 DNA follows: TGTGCCACCAGCAGGAGGGTGGACGAGCAGTACTTC. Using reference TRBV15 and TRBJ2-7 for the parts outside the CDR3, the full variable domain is DAMVIQNPRYQVTQFGKPVTLSCSQTLNHNVMYWYQQKSSQAPKLLFHYYDKDFNNEADTPDNFQSRRPNTSFCFLDIRSPGLGDTAMYLCATSRRVDEQYFGPGTRLTVT.

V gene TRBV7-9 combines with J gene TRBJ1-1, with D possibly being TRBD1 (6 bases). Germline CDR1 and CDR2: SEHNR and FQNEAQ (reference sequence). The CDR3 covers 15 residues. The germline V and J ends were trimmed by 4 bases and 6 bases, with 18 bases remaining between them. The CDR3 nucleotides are TGTGCCAGCAGCTCGGGGACACAAGAACTCGCTGAAGCTTTCTTT. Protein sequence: CASSSGTQELAEAFF.

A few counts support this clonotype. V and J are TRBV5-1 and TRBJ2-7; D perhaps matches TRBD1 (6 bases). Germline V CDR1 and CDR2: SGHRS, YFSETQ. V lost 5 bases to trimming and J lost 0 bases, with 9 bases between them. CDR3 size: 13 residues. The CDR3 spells CASRPGHSYEQYF. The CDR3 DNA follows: TGCGCCAGCAGACCGGGACACTCCTACGAGCAGTACTTC.

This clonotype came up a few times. The CDR3 sequence is CASSPPLAGEGTDTQYF. CDR3 coding DNA: TGTGCCAGCAGTCCCCCCCTAGCGGGAGAGGGCACAGATACGCAGTATTTT. The chain combines TRBV27 with TRBJ2-3; 10 bases fit TRBD2. This CDR3 region has 17 residues. V trimming: 5 bases; J trimming: 1 base; junction bases outside the gene matches: 9. Per germline, CDR1 MNHEY and CDR2 SMNVEV (reference sequence).

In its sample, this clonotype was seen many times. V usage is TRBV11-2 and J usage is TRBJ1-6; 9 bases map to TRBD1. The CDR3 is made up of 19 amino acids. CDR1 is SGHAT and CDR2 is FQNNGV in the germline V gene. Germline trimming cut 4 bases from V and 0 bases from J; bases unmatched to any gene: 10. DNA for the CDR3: TGTGCCAGCAGCTGGGACAGGGAGGGGGCGAGCTCCTATAATTCACCCCTCCACTTT. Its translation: CASSWDREGASSYNSPLHF.

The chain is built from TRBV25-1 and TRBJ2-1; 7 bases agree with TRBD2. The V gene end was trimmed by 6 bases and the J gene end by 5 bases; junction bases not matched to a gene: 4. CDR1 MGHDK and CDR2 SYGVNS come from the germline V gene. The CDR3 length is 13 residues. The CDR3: CASRMAGDNEQFF. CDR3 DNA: TGTGCCAGCAGAATGGCGGGAGACAATGAGCAGTTCTTC.

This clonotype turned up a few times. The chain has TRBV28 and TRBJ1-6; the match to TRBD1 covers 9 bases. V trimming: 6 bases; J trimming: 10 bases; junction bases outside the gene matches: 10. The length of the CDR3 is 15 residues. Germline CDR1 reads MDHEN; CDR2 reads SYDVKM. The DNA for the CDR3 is TGTGCCAGCAGCCCTTCCGGACAGGGGTCCTCACCCCTCCACTTT. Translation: CASSPSGQGSSPLHF.